These T cell receptor beta chains were read from a single sample in a study of response to subunit inactivated influenza vaccine. Each CDR3 protein is one row after TCRdb ran MiXCR on the RT-PCR reads. The sample lists 500,000 to 600,000 distinct CDR3 sequences; 15% to 20% were seen once. The specimen was CD4+ T cells sorted from PBMCs, collected roughly 24 months after vaccination. The receptors derive from a man aged 50 to 69 who received an inactivated influenza vaccine. The CDR3 runs from the conserved cysteine through the conserved F or W. Fields, in order: V gene, D gene, J gene, clone size, CDR3 DNA, CDR3 protein. The D gene is left open where the match is weak. Not every row has a clone size; where given, it reads once, few, many or a size class.

>TRBV5-1|-|TRBJ1-3|-
TGCGCCAGCAGCTTATATTCAGGACCTCGCGACACCATATATTTT
CASSLYSGPRDTIYF
>TRBV5-1|TRBD1|TRBJ2-3|-
TGCGCCAGCAGCCCTAGACAGGGTGGCTCCGGAGATACGCAGTATTTT
CASSPRQGGSGDTQYF
>TRBV15|TRBD2|TRBJ2-3|-
TGTGCCACCAGTACAGGGCTAGCGGGAGCGCTAGATACGCAGTATTTT
CATSTGLAGALDTQYF
>TRBV5-1|-|TRBJ1-5|many
TGCGCCAGCAGCTTGGCAGGGGTGAGGAATCAGCCCCAGCATTTT
CASSLAGVRNQPQHF
>TRBV10-3|TRBD2|TRBJ2-2|-
TGTGCCATCAGTGAGGGACTAGCGGGGGTTGTTTCCGGGGAGCTGTTTTTT
CAISEGLAGVVSGELFF
>TRBV5-1|-|TRBJ2-6|-
TGCGCCAGCAGCCAGGGGTACTCTGGGGCCAACGTCCTGACTTTC
CASSQGYSGANVLTF
>TRBV5-6|TRBD1|TRBJ1-5|-
TGTGCCAGCAGCCACAGACAGGGTCCCAATCAGCCCCAGCATTTT
CASSHRQGPNQPQHF
>TRBV5-1|-|TRBJ2-3|many
TGCGCCAGCAGCTTAGGACTCTCTAGCACAGATACGCAGTATTTT
CASSLGLSSTDTQYF
>TRBV20-1|TRBD2|TRBJ2-7|few
TGCAGTGCTAGAGAGGCTAGCGGGAATTACGAGCAGTACTTC
CSAREASGNYEQYF
>TRBV5-6|TRBD1|TRBJ2-5|-
TGTGCCAGCAGCTTACCTCCGACGTCCCGGACAGGGCGGGAGACCCAGTACTTC
CASSLPPTSRTGRETQYF
>TRBV12-3/TRBV12-4|-|TRBJ2-2|-
TGTGCCAGCAGTTTGGGGCCCGACACCGGGGAGCTGTTTTTT
CASSLGPDTGELFF
>TRBV14|-|TRBJ2-1|-
TGTGCCAGCAGCCAATCCCCAGCATTGGCATATGAGCAGTTCTTC
CASSQSPALAYEQFF
>TRBV4-3|-|TRBJ1-4|few
TGCGCCAGCAGCCAAGATATGGCCTTCGAAAAACTGTTTTTT
CASSQDMAFEKLFF
>TRBV20-1|TRBD1|TRBJ2-2|few
TGCAGTGCGAGGACAGGGGGCATGGCCGGGGAGCTGTTTTTT
CSARTGGMAGELFF
>TRBV24-1|TRBD1|TRBJ2-3|many
TGTGCCACCAGTTCCAGGGGGCTCGGCACAGATACGCAGTATTTT
CATSSRGLGTDTQYF
>TRBV5-1|-|TRBJ1-6|many
TGCGCCAGCAGCTTGGATGGGAGCTCCTATAATTCACCCCTCCACTTT
CASSLDGSSYNSPLHF
>TRBV7-6|-|TRBJ2-5|-
TGTGCCAGCAGCTTATCCAGCGAGCAAGAGACCCAGTACTTC
CASSLSSEQETQYF
>TRBV7-2|-|TRBJ2-7|few
TGTGCCAGCAGCTTAGGCGTTACAGGGCCCAACGAGCAGTACTTC
CASSLGVTGPNEQYF
>TRBV7-9|-|TRBJ1-6|few
TGTGCCAGCAGCCCGAGGACGGTTAATTCACCCCTCCACTTT
CASSPRTVNSPLHF
>TRBV7-9|-|TRBJ1-6|-
TGTGCCAGCAACGAGAAGAGCTCCTATAATTCACCCCTCCACTTT
CASNEKSSYNSPLHF
>TRBV28|-|TRBJ2-1|few
TGTGCCAGCCGTACCGGGGCCCAGGGTCAAGATGAGCAGTTCTTC
CASRTGAQGQDEQFF
>TRBV12-3/TRBV12-4|-|TRBJ2-5|-
TGTGCCAGCAGTTTCGGGCAGACCCAGTACTTC
CASSFGQTQYF
>TRBV24-1|-|TRBJ1-2|many
TGTGCCACCAGTGACTCGCCTGACAGATCCTATGGCTACACCTTC
CATSDSPDRSYGYTF
>TRBV6-1|-|TRBJ1-6|few
TGTGCCAGCACCTCGCGGCCAGGGACCGATTCACCCCTCCACTTT
CASTSRPGTDSPLHF
>TRBV11-2|TRBD1|TRBJ2-3|-
TGTGCCAGCAGCTCAAACAGGGGTGCAGATACGCAGTATTTT
CASSSNRGADTQYF
>TRBV10-3|TRBD2|TRBJ2-2|few
TGTGCCATCAGCGCGAGCGGGGCGAACACCGGGGAGCTGTTTTTT
CAISASGANTGELFF
>TRBV20-1|-|TRBJ2-1|few
TGCAGTGCTAGTGAGGGGACCTACAATGAGCAGTTCTTC
CSASEGTYNEQFF
>TRBV5-1|-|TRBJ2-3|few
TGCGCCAGCAGCTTGGTAGGGCAGACGGCCACAGATACGCAGTATTTT
CASSLVGQTATDTQYF
>TRBV20-1|-|TRBJ1-2|few
TGCAGTGCTATGGTCCGGGACACAGTCTTTTATGGCTACACCTTC
CSAMVRDTVFYGYTF
>TRBV28|-|TRBJ2-7|-
TGTGCCAGCAGTTCCGGGACAACCTACCACGAGCAGTACTTC
CASSSGTTYHEQYF
>TRBV30|-|TRBJ1-1|-
TGTGCCTGGAGTCCCCCGAACGGTAACACTGAAGCTTTCTTT
CAWSPPNGNTEAFF
>TRBV2|-|TRBJ1-4|-
TGTGCCAGCAGTCCCCGAACTAATGAAAAACTGTTTTTT
CASSPRTNEKLFF
>TRBV5-1|-|TRBJ2-3|few
TGCGCCAGCAGCTTGGAGCCTTCCCCAGATACGCAGTATTTT
CASSLEPSPDTQYF
>TRBV12-3/TRBV12-4|TRBD2|TRBJ2-2|-
TGTGCCAGCACGTCTAGCGGGAGAACCGGGGAGCTGTTTTTT
CASTSSGRTGELFF
>TRBV6-1|-|TRBJ1-1|few
TGTGCCAGCAGTGAAGCAGGGAGGATGTACACTGAAGCTTTCTTT
CASSEAGRMYTEAFF
>TRBV5-1|TRBD1|TRBJ2-7|many
TGCGCCAGCAGCTGGGGACAGGGAAACTACGAGCAGTACTTC
CASSWGQGNYEQYF
>TRBV4-2|TRBD2|TRBJ2-5|-
TGTGCCAGCAGCCAAGGCGGGGGGGCCAGGGAGACCCAGTACTTC
CASSQGGGARETQYF
>TRBV4-3|TRBD2|TRBJ2-1|-
TGCGCCAGCAGGGGGACTAGCGGGGGGTCCGGTGAGCAGTTCTTC
CASRGTSGGSGEQFF
>TRBV24-1|TRBD1|TRBJ2-5|few
TGTGCCACCAGTGATTCCCTTCGACAGGGGGAGACCCAGTACTTC
CATSDSLRQGETQYF
>TRBV20-1|-|TRBJ2-3|few
TGCAGTGCCCTCCCCTACTTGTCACTCACAGATACGCAGTATTTT
CSALPYLSLTDTQYF
>TRBV20-1|-|TRBJ2-1|-
TGCAGTGCTAGAGATGGGCCACCCAATGAGCAGTTCTTC
CSARDGPPNEQFF